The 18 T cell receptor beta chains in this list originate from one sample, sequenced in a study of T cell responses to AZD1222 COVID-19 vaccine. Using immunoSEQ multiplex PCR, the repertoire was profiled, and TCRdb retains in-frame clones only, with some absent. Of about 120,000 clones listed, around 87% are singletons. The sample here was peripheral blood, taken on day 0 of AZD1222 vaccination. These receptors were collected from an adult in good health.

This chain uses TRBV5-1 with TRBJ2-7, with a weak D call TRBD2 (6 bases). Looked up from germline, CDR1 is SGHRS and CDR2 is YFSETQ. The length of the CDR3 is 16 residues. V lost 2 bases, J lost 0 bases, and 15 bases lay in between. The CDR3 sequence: CASSFPPGGASYEQYF. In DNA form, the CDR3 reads TGCGCCAGCAGCTTCCCCCCCGGGGGAGCCTCCTACGAGCAGTACTTC. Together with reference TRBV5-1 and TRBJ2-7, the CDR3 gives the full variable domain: KAGVTQTPRYLIKTRGQQVTLSCSPISGHRSVSWYQQTPGQGLQFLFEYFSETQRNKGNFPGRFSGRQFSNSRSEMNVSTLELGDSALYLCASSFPPGGASYEQYFGPGTRLTVT.

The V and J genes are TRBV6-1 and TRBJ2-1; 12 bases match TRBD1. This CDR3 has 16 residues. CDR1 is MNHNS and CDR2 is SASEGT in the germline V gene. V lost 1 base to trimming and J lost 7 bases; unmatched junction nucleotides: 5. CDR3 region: CASSEGRDRGPNEQFF. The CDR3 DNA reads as TGTGCCAGCAGTGAAGGTCGGGACAGGGGGCCGAATGAGCAGTTCTTC.

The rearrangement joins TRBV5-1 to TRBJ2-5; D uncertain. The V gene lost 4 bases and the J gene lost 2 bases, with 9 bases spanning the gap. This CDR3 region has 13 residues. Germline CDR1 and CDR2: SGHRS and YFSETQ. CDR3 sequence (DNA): TGCGCCAGCAGCCCAACCCCTCAAGAGACCCAGTACTTC. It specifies CASSPTPQETQYF.

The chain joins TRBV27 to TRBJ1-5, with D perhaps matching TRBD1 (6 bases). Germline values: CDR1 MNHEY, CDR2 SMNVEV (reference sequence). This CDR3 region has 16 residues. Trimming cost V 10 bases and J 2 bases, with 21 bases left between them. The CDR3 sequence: CAIGLNRVGGNQPQHF. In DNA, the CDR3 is TGTGCCATTGGGCTGAACAGGGTTGGGGGCAATCAGCCCCAGCATTTT.

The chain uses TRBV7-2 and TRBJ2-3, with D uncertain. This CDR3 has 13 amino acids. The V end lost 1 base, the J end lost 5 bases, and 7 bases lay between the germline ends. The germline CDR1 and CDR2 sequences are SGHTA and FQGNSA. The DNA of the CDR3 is TGTGCCAGCAGCTTAGAGGGCCAAGATACGCAGTATTTT. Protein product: CASSLEGQDTQYF.

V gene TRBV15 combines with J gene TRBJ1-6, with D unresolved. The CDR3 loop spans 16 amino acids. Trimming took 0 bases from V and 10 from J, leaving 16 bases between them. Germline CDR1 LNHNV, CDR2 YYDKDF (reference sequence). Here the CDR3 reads CATSREVPRIGSPLHF. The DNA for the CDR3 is TGTGCCACCAGCAGAGAGGTTCCGCGAATTGGGTCACCCCTCCACTTT.

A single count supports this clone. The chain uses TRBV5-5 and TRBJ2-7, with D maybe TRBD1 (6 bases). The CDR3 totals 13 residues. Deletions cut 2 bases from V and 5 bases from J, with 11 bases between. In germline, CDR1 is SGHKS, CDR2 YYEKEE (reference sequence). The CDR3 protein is CASSFSSGDEQYF. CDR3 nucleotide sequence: TGTGCCAGCAGCTTTTCGTCAGGGGACGAGCAGTACTTC.

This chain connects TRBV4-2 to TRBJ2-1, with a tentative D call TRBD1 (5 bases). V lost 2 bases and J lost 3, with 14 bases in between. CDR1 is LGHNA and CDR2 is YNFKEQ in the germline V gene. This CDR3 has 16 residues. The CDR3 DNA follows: TGTGCCAGCAGCCAATATCTAAGGGGCGGCTACAATGAGCAGTTCTTC. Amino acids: CASSQYLRGGYNEQFF.

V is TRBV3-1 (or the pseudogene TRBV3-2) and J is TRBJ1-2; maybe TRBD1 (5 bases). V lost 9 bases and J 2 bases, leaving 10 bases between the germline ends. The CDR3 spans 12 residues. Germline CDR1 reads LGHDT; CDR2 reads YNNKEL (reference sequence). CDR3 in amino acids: CASRGANYGYTF. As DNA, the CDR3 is TGTGCCAGTCGAGGGGCCAACTATGGCTACACCTTC.

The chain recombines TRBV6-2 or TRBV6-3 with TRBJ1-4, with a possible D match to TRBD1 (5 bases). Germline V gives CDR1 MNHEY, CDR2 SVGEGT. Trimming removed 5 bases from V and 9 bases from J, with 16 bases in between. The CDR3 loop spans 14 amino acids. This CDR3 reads CASSGDPGGKKLFF. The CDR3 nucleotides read TGTGCCAGCAGTGGGGACCCCGGCGGGAAAAAACTGTTTTTT.

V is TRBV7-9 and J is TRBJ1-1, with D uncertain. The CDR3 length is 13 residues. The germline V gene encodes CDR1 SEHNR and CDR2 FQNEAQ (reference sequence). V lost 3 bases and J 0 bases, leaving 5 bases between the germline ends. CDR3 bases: TGTGCCAGCAGCTTTGATATGAACACTGAAGCTTTCTTT. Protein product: CASSFDMNTEAFF.

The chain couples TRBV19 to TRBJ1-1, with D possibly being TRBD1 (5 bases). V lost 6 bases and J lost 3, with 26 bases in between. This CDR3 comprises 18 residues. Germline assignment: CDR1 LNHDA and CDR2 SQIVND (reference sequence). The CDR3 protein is CASSPLGAGLSSDTEAFF. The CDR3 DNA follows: TGTGCCAGTAGCCCCCTTGGGGCAGGGCTGTCGTCAGACACTGAAGCTTTCTTT.

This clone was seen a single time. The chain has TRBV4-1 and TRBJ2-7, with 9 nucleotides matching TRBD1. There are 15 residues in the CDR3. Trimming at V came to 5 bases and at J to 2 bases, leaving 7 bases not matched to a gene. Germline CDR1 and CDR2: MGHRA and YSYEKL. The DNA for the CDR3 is TGCGCCAGCAGCTCCCCGGGACAGGGACCCTACGAGCAGTACTTC. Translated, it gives CASSSPGQGPYEQYF.

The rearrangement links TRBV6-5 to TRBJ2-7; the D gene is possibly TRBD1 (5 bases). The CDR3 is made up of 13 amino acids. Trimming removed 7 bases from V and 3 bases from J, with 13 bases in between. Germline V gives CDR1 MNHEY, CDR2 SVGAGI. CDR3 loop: CASIPTASYEQYF. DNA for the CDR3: TGTGCCAGCATTCCGACAGCAAGCTACGAGCAGTACTTC.

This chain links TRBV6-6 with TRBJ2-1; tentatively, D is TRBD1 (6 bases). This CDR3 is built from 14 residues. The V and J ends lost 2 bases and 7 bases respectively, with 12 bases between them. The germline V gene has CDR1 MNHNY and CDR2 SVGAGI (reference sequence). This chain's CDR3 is CASSYRQGMNEQFF. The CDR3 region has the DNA TGTGCCAGCAGTTACCGCCAGGGGATGAATGAGCAGTTCTTC.

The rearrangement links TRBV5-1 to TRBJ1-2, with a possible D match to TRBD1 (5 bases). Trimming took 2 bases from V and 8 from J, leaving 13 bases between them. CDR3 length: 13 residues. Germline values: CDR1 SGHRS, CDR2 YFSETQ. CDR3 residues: CASSFREGEGYTF. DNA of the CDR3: TGCGCCAGCAGCTTTAGGGAAGGGGAAGGCTACACCTTC.

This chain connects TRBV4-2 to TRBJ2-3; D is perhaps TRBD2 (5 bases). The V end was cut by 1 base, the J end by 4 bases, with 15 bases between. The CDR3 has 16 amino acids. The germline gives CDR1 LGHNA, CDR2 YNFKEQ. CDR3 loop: CASSQVKGGPPDTQYF. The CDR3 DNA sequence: TGTGCCAGCAGCCAAGTTAAGGGCGGGCCTCCAGATACGCAGTATTTT.

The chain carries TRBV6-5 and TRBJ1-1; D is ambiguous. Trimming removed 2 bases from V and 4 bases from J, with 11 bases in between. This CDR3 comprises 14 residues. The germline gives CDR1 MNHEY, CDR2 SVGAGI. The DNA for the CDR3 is TGTGCCAGCAGTTACCTCGGGGTAGGCACTGAAGCTTTCTTT. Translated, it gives CASSYLGVGTEAFF.